The 13 T cell receptor beta chains in this list originate from one sample, sequenced in a study of patients and donors after allogeneic stem cell transplantation. TCRdb itself ran the RT-PCR reads through MiXCR, one entry per CDR3 protein. The table shows approximately 90,000 distinct CDR3 sequences, with 4% to 5% occurring only once. Sequences were obtained from blood, either unsorted or a sorted T cell fraction (not recorded which). Receptor source: a human donor who was either an allogeneic HSCT recipient or a stem cell or donor lymphocyte infusion donor (not recorded which). It is not recorded whose cells these are; they may come from a transplant donor.

This clonotype occurred many times. The gene calls are TRBV10-3 and TRBJ1-4, with D unclear. CDR1 and CDR2 from the germline V gene are ENHRY and SYGVKD. Trimming stripped 3 bases from V and 3 bases from J, with 11 bases between. The CDR3 has 15 residues. In DNA, the CDR3 is TGTGCCATCAGTGAAAGGGTGGGAGCTAATGAAAAACTGTTTTTT. Its protein product is CAISERVGANEKLFF.

This clonotype was detected only a few times. The chain recombines TRBV3-1 with TRBJ2-7, with D tentatively TRBD1 (5 bases). The CDR3 has 16 residues. The V end was cut by 4 bases, the J end by 2 bases, with 18 bases between. Germline V gene lookup returns CDR1 LGHDT and CDR2 YNNKEL (reference sequence). The CDR3 here is CASSPQGNRSPYEQYF. CDR3 nucleotides: TGTGCCAGCAGCCCGCAAGGCAACAGGAGTCCCTACGAGCAGTACTTC.

The CDR3, as DNA: TGTGCCAGCAACCAAATAGTCGGGGGGCGATACGAGCAGTACTTC. This codes for CASNQIVGGRYEQYF. The chain recombines TRBV28 with TRBJ2-7, with D possibly being TRBD2 (7 bases). CDR1 is MDHEN, CDR2 SYDVKM, per germline. V lost 7 bases and J lost 4, with 20 bases in between. This CDR3 has 15 amino acids. Supplemented by reference TRBV28 and TRBJ2-7, the full variable domain reads DVKVTQSSRYLVKRTGEKVFLECVQDMDHENMFWYRQDPGLGLRLIYFSYDVKMKEKGDIPEGYSVSREKKERFSLILESASTNQTSMYLCASNQIVGGRYEQYFGPGTRLTVT.

This clonotype has ten or more counts. V and J are TRBV12-5 and TRBJ2-1, with D possibly being TRBD1 (5 bases). The germline V and J ends were trimmed by 9 bases and 12 bases, with 15 bases remaining between them. This CDR3 region has 11 residues. CDR1 and CDR2 from the germline V gene are LGHNT and FRNRAP. The CDR3, as DNA: TGTGCTAGCCTAGGTGGGGCCCGGCAGTTCTTC. Its protein product is CASLGGARQFF.

The V and J genes are TRBV6-1 and TRBJ2-1; 8 bases are a match to TRBD2. The CDR3 has 15 amino acids. With 6 bases clipped from V and 7 bases from J, the junction kept 11 bases outside the gene matches. The germline V gene has CDR1 MNHNS and CDR2 SASEGT. CDR3 sequence reads: CASRTGTRRRNEQFF. CDR3 DNA: TGTGCCAGCAGAACCGGGACTAGAAGGAGGAATGAGCAGTTCTTC.

This clonotype came up many times. J is TRBJ2-2 and V is TRBV5-1, with 7 positions matching TRBD1. The ends lost 4 bases at V and 0 bases at J; junction bases unmatched: 0. Germline V gene sequence: CDR1 SGHRS, CDR2 YFSETQ. The CDR3 extends over 14 amino acids. CDR3 bases: TGCGCCAGCAGCGGGACAGCGAACACCGGGGAGCTGTTTTTT. Residues: CASSGTANTGELFF.

This clonotype appeared a few times. The limits of the CDR3 on the DNA are not certain, so only TCRdb's listed CDR3 is given. The chain recombines TRBV23-1 with TRBJ1-4; the table's D gene call, TRBD1, was not cross checked with the DNA. TRBV23-1 is classed as an ORF, of uncertain function. Inclusive of both ends, the CDR3 amounts to 20 amino acids. CDR3 region: CASSQSWVQNKPGLMKNCFF.

This clonotype has ten or more counts. The chain joins TRBV11-2 to TRBJ2-1; 12 positions agree with TRBD2. This CDR3 spans 16 amino acids. CDR1 SGHAT and CDR2 FQNNGV come from the germline V gene. J gave up 5 bases and V 5 bases, and 7 bases lay outside the gene matches. This CDR3 is CASSAQLAGGHNEQFF. The CDR3 nucleotides read TGTGCCAGCAGCGCACAACTAGCGGGGGGACACAATGAGCAGTTCTTC.

This clonotype was seen a few times. The V and J genes are TRBV10-3 and TRBJ1-1, with a weak D call TRBD1 (5 bases). The germline V and J ends were trimmed by 7 bases and 1 base, with 13 bases remaining between them. This CDR3 is 14 amino acids long. The germline V gene has CDR1 ENHRY and CDR2 SYGVKD. The CDR3 loop reads CAINPGPRNTEAFF. The DNA for the CDR3 is TGTGCCATCAACCCAGGGCCCCGGAACACTGAAGCTTTCTTT.

This clonotype has more than one count but fewer than ten. The chain couples TRBV19 to TRBJ1-1; tentative D call: TRBD1 (6 bases). V lost 4 bases and J lost 3, with 12 bases in between. The CDR3 sequence is 14 residues long. Germline V gene data show CDR1 as LNHDA and CDR2 as SQIVND (reference sequence). The CDR3 here is CASSRLGTHTEAFF. The CDR3 coding sequence is TGTGCCAGTAGTAGACTCGGGACACACACTGAAGCTTTCTTT. The full variable domain, in which reference TRBV19 and TRBJ1-1 provide the parts outside the CDR3, is DGGITQSPKYLFRKEGQNVTLSCEQNLNHDAMYWYRQDPGQGLRLIYYSQIVNDFQKGDIAEGYSVSREKKESFPLTVTSAQKNPTAFYLCASSRLGTHTEAFFGQGTRLTVV.

V is TRBV28 and J is TRBJ2-1, with D perhaps TRBD2 (6 bases). The V gene lost 2 bases and the J gene lost 12 bases, with 11 bases spanning the gap. CDR3 length: 12 amino acids. The germline V gene encodes CDR1 MDHEN and CDR2 SYDVKM. CDR3 sequence (DNA): TGTGCCAGCAGTTTACGGCGGGATGGGCAGTTCTTC. This codes for CASSLRRDGQFF.

This clonotype was detected a few times. V and J are TRBV5-4 and TRBJ2-5, with D possibly matching TRBD2 (6 bases). Trimming removed 0 bases from V and 4 bases from J, with 13 bases in between. CDR3 length: 15 residues. Germline lookup yields CDR1 SGHNT and CDR2 YYREEE (reference sequence). Written as DNA, the CDR3 is TGTGCCAGCAGCTTGGGGCGGCGGGATGGAGAGACCCAGTACTTC. Encoded protein: CASSLGRRDGETQYF. Together with reference TRBV5-4 and TRBJ2-5, the CDR3 gives the full variable domain: ETGVTQSPTHLIKTRGQQVTLRCSSQSGHNTVSWYQQALGQGPQFIFQYYREEENGRGNFPPRFSGLQFPNYSSELNVNALELDDSALYLCASSLGRRDGETQYFGPGTRLLVL.

This sequence joins TRBV9 and TRBJ2-1; a possible D gene is TRBD2 (6 bases). The CDR3 has 16 residues. Trimming left V 3 bases short and J 9 bases short, with 22 bases between. The germline V gene encodes CDR1 SGDLS and CDR2 YYNGEE. Here the CDR3 reads CASSESPPGLGGEQFF. The CDR3 DNA is TGTGCCAGCAGCGAGTCCCCCCCAGGCCTGGGGGGTGAGCAGTTCTTC.